This T cell receptor beta chain was retrieved from a study of response to subunit inactivated influenza vaccine. Study results and limitations: T cells newly recruited by each seasonal influenza vaccination are few, the authors suggested.

Each CDR3 protein is one row after TCRdb ran MiXCR on the RT-PCR reads. The data hold 860,000 or so distinct CDR3 sequences, with around 21% observed a single time. Germline V gives CDR1 ENHRY, CDR2 SYGVKD. V shed 6 bases and J 8 bases; nucleotides not matched to a gene: 4. The CDR3 is made up of 12 amino acids. As regards this clonotype: Its target is not known.

The source was PBMCs from blood, collected 5 days after vaccination. This clonotype was obtained from a middle-aged man who received an inactivated influenza vaccine. The chain joins TRBV10-3 to TRBJ2-1; 7 bases agree with TRBD1. The CDR3 loop reads CAISQGDDEQFF. CDR3 DNA: TGTGCCATCAGCCAGGGGGATGATGAGCAGTTCTTC.